These 18 T cell receptor beta chains share one sample of origin, sequenced in a study of blood T cell repertoires in COVID-19. The protocol was immunoSEQ multiplex PCR, while the TCRdb copy is restricted to in-frame clones and leaves out a portion. The sample holds around 290,000 clones, roughly 86% seen once. Sequencing input: PBMCs or T cells enriched from blood (not recorded which). These receptors were collected from a woman aged 25 to 39 who had recovered from COVID-19.

The J gene is TRBJ2-2, the V gene TRBV19; the D gene is possibly TRBD2 (6 bases). V lost 8 bases and J lost 2, with 12 bases in between. This CDR3 is 14 amino acids long. CDR1 and CDR2 from the germline V gene are LNHDA and SQIVND (reference sequence). The CDR3 nucleotides are TGTGCCAGTTGGGGACTCCCTAACACCGGGGAGCTGTTTTTT. It codes for CASWGLPNTGELFF.

The V and J genes are TRBV7-9 and TRBJ2-1; tentative D call: TRBD1 (6 bases). The V gene's germline CDR1 is SEHNR and CDR2 FQNEAQ (reference sequence). CDR3 length equals 16 residues. The ends were cut back, 0 bases at V and 1 base at J, with 10 bases in the middle. As DNA, the CDR3 is TGTGCCAGCAGCTTAGCGCAGGGGACGTCCTACAATGAGCAGTTCTTC. It yields the protein CASSLAQGTSYNEQFF.

The chain uses TRBV5-4 and TRBJ2-2, with a possible D match to TRBD1 (5 bases). The CDR3 sequence is 16 residues long. Looked up from germline, CDR1 is SGHNT and CDR2 is YYREEE (reference sequence). V lost 1 base to trimming and J lost 7 bases, with 17 bases between them. DNA for the CDR3: TGTGCCAGCAGCTTGCCCAGGCAGGGAATGGTCGGGGAGCTGTTTTTT. Translated: CASSLPRQGMVGELFF.

V and J are TRBV7-2 and TRBJ1-5; D is undetermined. With 1 base removed from V and 2 bases from J, the gap between germline ends came to 9 bases. The V gene's germline CDR1 is SGHTA and CDR2 FQGNSA. The CDR3 sequence is 15 residues long. The CDR3 nucleotides read TGTGCCAGCAGCTTAGACAGTGTAGGCAATCAGCCCCAGCATTTT. It encodes CASSLDSVGNQPQHF.

The chain recombines TRBV21-1 with TRBJ1-6. TRBV21-1 is assigned pseudogene status. The CDR3 extends over 19 amino acids. In DNA form, the CDR3 reads TGTGCCAGCAGCAAAGGCCTCAACGACCGACCTGGGGGGAATTCACCCCTCCACTTT. It is translated as CASSKGLNDRPGGNSPLHF.

The chain recombines TRBV7-3 with TRBJ2-5, with D perhaps TRBD2 (5 bases). The germline V and J ends were trimmed by 0 bases and 4 bases, with 9 bases remaining between them. CDR1 and CDR2 (germline): SGHTA, FQGTGA. CDR3 length: 14 residues. CDR3 coding DNA: TGTGCCAGCAGCTTAACGGCTAGCCGAGAGACCCAGTACTTC. This codes for CASSLTASRETQYF.

This chain connects TRBV5-4 to TRBJ1-3, with no clear D. There are 15 residues in the CDR3. V was shortened by 2 bases and J by 0 bases, with 9 bases between the two germline ends. Per the germline V gene, CDR1 is SGHNT and CDR2 is YYREEE (reference sequence). CDR3 region: CASSFGLFSGNTIYF. CDR3 DNA: TGTGCCAGCAGCTTTGGGCTTTTCTCTGGAAACACCATATATTTT.

The V gene is TRBV28, the J gene TRBJ2-7; no clear D gene. The V gene lost 6 bases and the J gene lost 2 bases, with 11 bases spanning the gap. CDR1 is MDHEN, CDR2 SYDVKM, per germline. The CDR3 consists of 13 residues. In DNA, the CDR3 is TGTGCCAGCAGGATCTCTAGTGCCTACGAGCAGTACTTC. Protein product: CASRISSAYEQYF.

This rearrangement joins TRBV5-1 to TRBJ1-1; tentatively, D is TRBD1 (6 bases). Germline V lookup: CDR1 SGHRS, CDR2 YFSETQ. V was shortened by 0 bases and J by 1 base, with 7 bases between the two germline ends. CDR3 length equals 14 residues. This chain's CDR3 is CASSLGGGNTEAFF. The CDR3 region has the DNA TGCGCCAGCAGCTTGGGAGGGGGGAACACTGAAGCTTTCTTT.

This clone turned up a few times. The chain has TRBV27 and TRBJ2-3, with TRBD1 matching 7 bases. The CDR3 totals 16 residues. The germline V gene has CDR1 MNHEY and CDR2 SMNVEV (reference sequence). The J segment lost 3 bases and the V segment lost 1 base, leaving 7 bases of the junction unmatched. CDR3 sequence reads: CASSLFGTDRTDTQYF. CDR3 coding DNA: TGTGCCAGCAGTTTATTTGGGACAGATCGAACAGATACGCAGTATTTT.

The chain employs TRBV7-6 and TRBJ1-1; 10 nucleotides align to TRBD1. The germline gives CDR1 SGHVS, CDR2 FNYEAQ. The trim removed 3 bases at V and 5 bases at J, leaving 6 bases unmatched. The CDR3 is made up of 15 amino acids. The CDR3 protein is CASSLGTGVETEAFF. The CDR3 DNA sequence: TGTGCCAGCAGCTTGGGGACAGGGGTCGAAACTGAAGCTTTCTTT.

V usage is TRBV6-1 and J usage is TRBJ2-4, with D maybe TRBD1 (5 bases). This CDR3 has 15 amino acids. V was cut by 3 bases and J by 5 bases, with 14 bases left in between. CDR1 and CDR2 (germline): MNHNS, SASEGT. The CDR3 spells CASSEKAGLQNIQYF. The CDR3 bases are TGTGCCAGCAGTGAGAAAGCAGGGCTCCAAAACATTCAGTACTTC.

Only a few counts were recorded for this clone. The V and J genes are TRBV6-1 and TRBJ2-3; 7 nucleotides agree with TRBD2. Germline CDR1 reads MNHNS; CDR2 reads SASEGT. The CDR3 loop spans 16 amino acids. Trimming took 4 bases from V and 0 from J; bases not matched to a gene: 7. The CDR3: CASSATSYRSTDTQYF. The CDR3 nucleotides read TGTGCCAGCAGTGCGACTAGCTACAGGAGCACAGATACGCAGTATTTT.

The chain carries TRBV5-6 and TRBJ1-2; TRBD1 might be the D (6 bases). Germline V gives CDR1 SGHDT, CDR2 YYEEEE. V lost 3 bases and J 7 bases, leaving 19 bases between the germline ends. The CDR3 runs to 15 residues. The CDR3 nucleotides read TGTGCCAGCAGCTATTTATCAGGGGCGGCGGTTGGCTACACCTTC. Protein sequence: CASSYLSGAAVGYTF.

J is TRBJ1-3 and V is TRBV6-1; TRBD1 might be the D (6 bases). This CDR3 is 14 amino acids long. CDR1 MNHNS and CDR2 SASEGT come from the germline V gene. The ends were cut back, 3 bases at V and 4 bases at J, with 10 bases in the middle. For the CDR3, the DNA is TGTGCCAGCAGTGACAGGGGAAAAGGAAACACCATATATTTT. The encoded protein is CASSDRGKGNTIYF.

The rearrangement links TRBV5-6 to TRBJ2-2; 7 bases fit TRBD1. Per germline, CDR1 SGHDT and CDR2 YYEEEE. This CDR3 region has 17 residues. The V gene end was trimmed by 4 bases and the J gene end by 7 bases; junction bases not matched to a gene: 16. CDR3 region: CASSPRGSSELNGELFF. The CDR3 DNA sequence: TGTGCCAGCAGCCCCAGGGGGTCTTCCGAGCTGAACGGGGAGCTGTTTTTT.

The gene calls are TRBV7-2 and TRBJ2-7; 10 bases map to TRBD2. Germline V gene lookup returns CDR1 SGHTA and CDR2 FQGNSA. The junction had 4 bases not matched to a gene; V was cut back by 9 bases and J by 2 bases. CDR3 length equals 13 residues. DNA of the CDR3: TGTGCCAGTAGCGGGAGGCGAACCTACGAGCAGTACTTC. It encodes CASSGRRTYEQYF.

This rearrangement joins TRBV5-1 to TRBJ1-6; no clear D gene. CDR3 length: 15 amino acids. The germline V gene encodes CDR1 SGHRS and CDR2 YFSETQ. Trimming took 0 bases from V and 0 from J, leaving 4 bases between them. DNA of the CDR3: TGCGCCAGCAGCTTGGGGCCCTCCTATAATTCACCCCTCCACTTT. It encodes CASSLGPSYNSPLHF.